This T cell receptor beta chain was documented in a study of early T cells in non-severe SARS-CoV-2 infection. Study-level background: Bulk RNA isolated from unsorted whole blood underwent sequencing; chains were not paired.

The CDR3 is 13 residues long. Germline assignment: CDR1 SNHLY and CDR2 FYNNEI. The V end lost 4 bases, the J end lost 2 bases, and 9 bases lay between the germline ends. Individually, cDNA molecules had unique molecular identifiers attached to them. From the 5' RACE reads, TCRdb called clonotypes with MiXCR, one entry per CDR3 protein. The table has tens of thousands of distinct CDR3 sequences, 15% seen once. This clonotype was found a few times. Its antigen remains unknown. General observations from the study: VDJdb matching favored anti-spike CD8 responses, missing private and CD4 specificities.

This sequence joins TRBV2 and TRBJ2-7, with D unresolved. The TCR was taken from an adult who was a healthcare worker with PCR-confirmed SARS-CoV-2 infection or an uninfected control (not recorded which). What was sequenced was whole blood. Written as DNA, the CDR3 is TGTGCCAGCAGTGGGCAGGTAGCCTACGAGCAGTACTTC. This gives the protein CASSGQVAYEQYF.